This T cell receptor (beta chain) was captured in a study of T cells after posttransplantation cyclophosphamide. Study-wide results and caveats: Later blood repertoires were often dominated by clones from the donor CD8+ memory compartment. TRB overlap between skin or GI tissue T cells and blood was limited.

TCRdb keeps only in-frame clones here, not all; method: immunoSEQ multiplex PCR. The table lists 20,000 to 30,000 clones, with no singletons. The CDR3 is made up of 15 amino acids. Germline V gene lookup returns CDR1 SGHRS and CDR2 YFSETQ. Germline trimming cut 2 bases from V and 0 bases from J; bases unmatched to any gene: 3. This clone has a count of ten or more. Its antigen is unidentified. Peripheral blood was collected from the related graft donor on the marrow donation day. Sequenced: PBMCs. The V and J genes are TRBV5-1 and TRBJ1-1, with 8 bases identical to TRBD1. The TCR originated in a man aged 50-60 years in good health, CMV-negative, and a related stem cell transplant donor. CDR3 sequence reads: CASSFAGGLNTEAFF. CDR3 nucleotides: TGCGCCAGCAGCTTCGCAGGGGGCCTGAACACTGAAGCTTTCTTT.